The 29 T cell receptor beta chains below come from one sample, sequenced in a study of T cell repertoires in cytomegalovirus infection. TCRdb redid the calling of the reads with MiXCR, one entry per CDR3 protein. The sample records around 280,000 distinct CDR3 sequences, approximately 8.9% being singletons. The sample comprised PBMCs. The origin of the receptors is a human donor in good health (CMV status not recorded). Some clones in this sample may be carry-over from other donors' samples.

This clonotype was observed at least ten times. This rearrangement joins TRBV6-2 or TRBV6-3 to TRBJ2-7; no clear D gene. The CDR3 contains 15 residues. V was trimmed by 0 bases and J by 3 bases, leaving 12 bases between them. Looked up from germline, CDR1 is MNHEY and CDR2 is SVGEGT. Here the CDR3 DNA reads TGTGCCAGCAGTTACTCGAGGCCAGATATCTACGAGCAGTACGTC. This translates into CASSYSRPDIYEQYV.

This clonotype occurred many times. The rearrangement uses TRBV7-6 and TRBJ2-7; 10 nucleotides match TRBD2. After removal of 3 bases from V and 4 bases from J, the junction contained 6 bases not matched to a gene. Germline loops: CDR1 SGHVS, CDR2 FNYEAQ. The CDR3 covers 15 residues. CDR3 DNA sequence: TGTGCCAGCAGCTTGCTCGGGACTAGCGATTACGAGCAGTACTTC. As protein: CASSLLGTSDYEQYF.

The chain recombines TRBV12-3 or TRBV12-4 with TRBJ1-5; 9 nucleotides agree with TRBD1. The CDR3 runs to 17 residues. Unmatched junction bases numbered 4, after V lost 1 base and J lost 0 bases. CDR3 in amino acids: CASSLGGTGYSNQPQHF. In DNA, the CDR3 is TGTGCCAGCAGTTTAGGCGGGACAGGGTATAGCAATCAGCCCCAGCATTTT.

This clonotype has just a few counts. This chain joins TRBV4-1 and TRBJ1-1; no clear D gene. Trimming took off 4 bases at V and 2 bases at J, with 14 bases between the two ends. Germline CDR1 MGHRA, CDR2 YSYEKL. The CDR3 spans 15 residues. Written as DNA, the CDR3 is TGCGCCAGCAGCCTTCGGGTCGCCACTAACACTGAAGCTTTCTTT. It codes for CASSLRVATNTEAFF.

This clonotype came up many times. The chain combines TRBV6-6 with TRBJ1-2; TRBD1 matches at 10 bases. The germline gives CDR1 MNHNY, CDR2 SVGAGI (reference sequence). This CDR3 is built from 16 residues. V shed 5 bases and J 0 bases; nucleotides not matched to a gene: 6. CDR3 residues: CASSTIGTGANYGYTF. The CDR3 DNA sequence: TGTGCCAGCAGTACCATCGGGACAGGGGCTAACTATGGCTACACCTTC.

The CDR3 DNA follows: TGCAGTGCCCCCAAGGGAGTGCAGTATTTT. Translated, it gives CSAPKGVQYF. V is TRBV20-1 and J is TRBJ2-3; D perhaps matches TRBD2 (5 bases). The V end lost 6 bases, the J end lost 11 bases, and 12 bases lay between the germline ends. The length of the CDR3 is 10 residues. Germline CDR1 is DFQATT and CDR2 is SNEGSKA (reference sequence).

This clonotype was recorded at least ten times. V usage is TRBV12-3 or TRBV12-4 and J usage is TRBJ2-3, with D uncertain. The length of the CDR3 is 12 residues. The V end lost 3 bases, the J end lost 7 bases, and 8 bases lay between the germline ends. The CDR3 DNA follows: TGTGCCAGCAGTTTGGTAGGATATACGCAGTATTTT. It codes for CASSLVGYTQYF.

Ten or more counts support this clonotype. The CDR3 loop reads CASSTSGSSYNEQFF. The CDR3 bases are TGTGCCAGTAGTACTAGCGGCAGCTCCTACAATGAGCAGTTCTTC. The chain is built from TRBV19 and TRBJ2-1, with TRBD2 identical over 7 bases. Per the germline V gene, CDR1 is LNHDA and CDR2 is SQIVND (reference sequence). J lost 0 bases, V lost 4 bases, and 3 bases had no gene match. The CDR3 sequence is 15 residues long.

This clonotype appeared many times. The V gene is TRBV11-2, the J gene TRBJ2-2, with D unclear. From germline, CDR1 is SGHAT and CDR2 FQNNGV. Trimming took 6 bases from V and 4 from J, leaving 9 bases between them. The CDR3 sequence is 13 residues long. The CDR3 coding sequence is TGTGCCAGCAGGATGCATGGCACCGGGGAGCTGTTTTTT. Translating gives CASRMHGTGELFF.

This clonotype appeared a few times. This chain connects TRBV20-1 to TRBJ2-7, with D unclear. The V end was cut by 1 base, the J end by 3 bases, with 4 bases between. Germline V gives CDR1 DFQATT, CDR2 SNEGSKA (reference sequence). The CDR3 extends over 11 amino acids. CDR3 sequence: CSARAGYEQYF. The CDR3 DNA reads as TGCAGTGCTAGAGCGGGCTACGAGCAGTACTTC.

The CDR3 spells CASSPGTGTDVGQPQHF. The CDR3, as DNA: TGTGCCAGCAGCCCTGGCACCGGGACGGATGTAGGTCAGCCCCAGCATTTT. This chain uses TRBV6-5 with TRBJ1-5, with a tentative D call TRBD1 (5 bases). This CDR3 is 17 amino acids long. Germline CDR1 and CDR2: MNHEY and SVGAGI. Trimming removed 6 bases at V and 6 bases at J, with 24 bases between.

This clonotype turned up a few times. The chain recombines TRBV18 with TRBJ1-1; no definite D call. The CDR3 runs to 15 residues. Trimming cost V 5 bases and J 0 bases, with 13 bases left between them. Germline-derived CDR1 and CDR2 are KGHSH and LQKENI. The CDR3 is CASSTAGPMNTEAFF. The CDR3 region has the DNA TGTGCCAGCTCAACCGCGGGTCCGATGAACACTGAAGCTTTCTTT. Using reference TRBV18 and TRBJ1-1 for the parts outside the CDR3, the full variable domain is NAGVMQNPRHLVRRRGQEARLRCSPMKGHSHVYWYRQLPEEGLKFMVYLQKENIIDESGMPKERFSAEFPKEGPSILRIQQVVRGDSAAYFCASSTAGPMNTEAFFGQGTRLTVV.

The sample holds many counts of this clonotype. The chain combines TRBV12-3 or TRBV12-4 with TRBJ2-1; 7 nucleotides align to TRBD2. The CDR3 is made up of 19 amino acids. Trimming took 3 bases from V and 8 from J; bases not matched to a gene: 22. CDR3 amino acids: CASSFGAVLGGSPGDEQFF. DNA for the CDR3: TGTGCCAGCAGTTTCGGGGCGGTCCTCGGGGGGTCCCCGGGCGATGAGCAGTTCTTC.

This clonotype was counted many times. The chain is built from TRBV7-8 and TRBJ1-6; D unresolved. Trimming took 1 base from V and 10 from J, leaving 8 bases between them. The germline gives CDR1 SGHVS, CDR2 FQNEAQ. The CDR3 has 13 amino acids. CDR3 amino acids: CASSLGWESPLHF. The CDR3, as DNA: TGTGCCAGCAGCTTAGGTTGGGAATCACCCCTCCACTTT.

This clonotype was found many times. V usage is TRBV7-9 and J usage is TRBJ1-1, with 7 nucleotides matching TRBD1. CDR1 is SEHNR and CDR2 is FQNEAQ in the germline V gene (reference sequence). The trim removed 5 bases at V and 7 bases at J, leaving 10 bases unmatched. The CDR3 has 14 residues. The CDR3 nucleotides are TGTGCCAGCAGCGTCACAGGGGAGGGCCATGAAGCTTTCTTT. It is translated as CASSVTGEGHEAFF.

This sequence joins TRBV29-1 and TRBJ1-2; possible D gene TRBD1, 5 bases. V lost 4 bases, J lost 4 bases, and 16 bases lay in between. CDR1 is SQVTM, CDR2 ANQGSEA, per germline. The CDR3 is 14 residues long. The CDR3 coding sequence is TGCAGCGTTGTGAGTTCGAAGACAGCCTATGGCTACACCTTC. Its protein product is CSVVSSKTAYGYTF.

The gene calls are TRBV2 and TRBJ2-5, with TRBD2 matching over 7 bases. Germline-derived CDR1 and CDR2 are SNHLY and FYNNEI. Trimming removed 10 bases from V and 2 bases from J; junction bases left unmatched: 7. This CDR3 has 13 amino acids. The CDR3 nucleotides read TGTGCCACCCCCTCCGGGAGGCAAGAGACCCAGTACTTC. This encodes CATPSGRQETQYF. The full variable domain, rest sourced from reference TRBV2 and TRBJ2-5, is EPEVTQTPSHQVTQMGQEVILRCVPISNHLYFYWYRQILGQKVEFLVSFYNNEISEKSEIFDDQFSVERPDGSNFTLKIRSTKLEDSAMYFCATPSGRQETQYFGPGTRLLVL.

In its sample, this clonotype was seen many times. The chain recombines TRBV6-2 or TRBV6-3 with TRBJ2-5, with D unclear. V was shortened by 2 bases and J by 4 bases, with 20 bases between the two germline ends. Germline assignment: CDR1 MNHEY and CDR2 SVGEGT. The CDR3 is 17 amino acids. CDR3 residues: CASSYPTEGRKRETQYF. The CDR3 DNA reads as TGTGCCAGCAGTTACCCAACCGAAGGCAGGAAACGAGAGACCCAGTACTTC.

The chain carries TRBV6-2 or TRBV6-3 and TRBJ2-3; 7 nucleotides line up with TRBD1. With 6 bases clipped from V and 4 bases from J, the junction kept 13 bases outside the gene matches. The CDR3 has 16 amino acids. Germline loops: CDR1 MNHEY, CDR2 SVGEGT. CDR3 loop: CASRRMDRSAADTQYF. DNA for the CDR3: TGTGCCAGCAGAAGAATGGACAGGAGCGCGGCAGATACGCAGTATTTT.

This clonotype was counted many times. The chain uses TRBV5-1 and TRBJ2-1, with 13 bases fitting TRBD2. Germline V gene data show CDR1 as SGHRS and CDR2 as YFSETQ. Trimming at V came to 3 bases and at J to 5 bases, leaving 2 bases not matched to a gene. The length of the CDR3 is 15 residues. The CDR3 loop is CASSYGTSGDNEQFF. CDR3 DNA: TGCGCCAGCAGCTACGGGACTAGCGGGGACAATGAGCAGTTCTTC.

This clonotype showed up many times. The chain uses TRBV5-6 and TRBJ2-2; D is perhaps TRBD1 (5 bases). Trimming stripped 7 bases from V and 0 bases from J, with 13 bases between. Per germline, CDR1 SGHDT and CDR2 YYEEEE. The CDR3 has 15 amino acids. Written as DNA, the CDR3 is TGTGCCAGCCACAGGACAAGCGCGAACACCGGGGAGCTGTTTTTT. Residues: CASHRTSANTGELFF.

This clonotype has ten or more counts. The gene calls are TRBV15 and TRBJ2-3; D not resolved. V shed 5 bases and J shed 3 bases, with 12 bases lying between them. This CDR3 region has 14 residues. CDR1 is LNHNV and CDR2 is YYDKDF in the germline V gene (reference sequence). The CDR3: CATSRSRNTDTQYF. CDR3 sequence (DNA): TGTGCCACCAGCCGCTCGAGGAATACAGATACGCAGTATTTT.

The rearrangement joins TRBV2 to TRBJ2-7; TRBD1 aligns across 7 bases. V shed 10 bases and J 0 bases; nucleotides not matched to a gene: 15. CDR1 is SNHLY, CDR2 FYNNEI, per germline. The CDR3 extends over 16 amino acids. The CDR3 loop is CATYTPGQWSSYEQYF. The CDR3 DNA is TGTGCCACTTATACACCGGGACAGTGGAGCTCCTACGAGCAGTACTTC. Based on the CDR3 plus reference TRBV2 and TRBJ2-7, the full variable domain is EPEVTQTPSHQVTQMGQEVILRCVPISNHLYFYWYRQILGQKVEFLVSFYNNEISEKSEIFDDQFSVERPDGSNFTLKIRSTKLEDSAMYFCATYTPGQWSSYEQYFGPGTRLTVT.

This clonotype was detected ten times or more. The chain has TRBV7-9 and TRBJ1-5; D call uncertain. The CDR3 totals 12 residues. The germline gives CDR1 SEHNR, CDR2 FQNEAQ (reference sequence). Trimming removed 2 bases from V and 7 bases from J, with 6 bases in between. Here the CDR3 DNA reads TGTGCCAGCAGCTTATGGGGACAGCCCCAGCATTTT. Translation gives CASSLWGQPQHF. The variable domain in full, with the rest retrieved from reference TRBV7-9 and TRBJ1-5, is DTGVSQNPRHKITKRGQNVTFRCDPISEHNRLYWYRQTLGQGPEFLTYFQNEAQLEKSRLLSDRFSAERPKGSFSTLEIQRTEQGDSAMYLCASSLWGQPQHFGDGTRLSIL.

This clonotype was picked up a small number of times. CDR3 in amino acids: CATSDGGVYNEQFF. CDR3 coding DNA: TGTGCCACCAGTGATGGGGGGGTCTACAATGAGCAGTTCTTC. The chain has TRBV24-1 and TRBJ2-1, with 7 bases matching TRBD2. Germline trimming cut 3 bases from V and 3 bases from J; bases unmatched to any gene: 1. The CDR3 is made up of 14 amino acids. The germline CDR1 and CDR2 sequences are KGHDR and SFDVKD.

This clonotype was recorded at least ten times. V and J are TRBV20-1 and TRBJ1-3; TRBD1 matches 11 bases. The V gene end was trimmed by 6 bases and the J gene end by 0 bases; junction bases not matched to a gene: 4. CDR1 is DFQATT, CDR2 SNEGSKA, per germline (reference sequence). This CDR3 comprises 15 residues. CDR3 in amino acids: CSARDRGSSGNTIYF. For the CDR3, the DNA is TGCAGTGCCAGGGACAGGGGGAGCTCTGGAAACACCATATATTTT.

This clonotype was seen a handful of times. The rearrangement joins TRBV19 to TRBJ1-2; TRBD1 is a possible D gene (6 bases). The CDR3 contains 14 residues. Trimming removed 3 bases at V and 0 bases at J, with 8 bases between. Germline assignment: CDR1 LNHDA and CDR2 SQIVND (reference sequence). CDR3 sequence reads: CASSITGPNYGYTF. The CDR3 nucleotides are TGTGCCAGTAGTATCACAGGGCCTAACTATGGCTACACCTTC.

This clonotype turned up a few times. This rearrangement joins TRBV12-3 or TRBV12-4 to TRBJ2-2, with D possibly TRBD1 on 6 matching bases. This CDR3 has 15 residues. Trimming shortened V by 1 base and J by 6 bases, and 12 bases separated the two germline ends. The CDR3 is CASSLVEPGAGELFF. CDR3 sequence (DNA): TGTGCCAGCAGTTTAGTGGAGCCAGGGGCCGGGGAGCTGTTTTTT.

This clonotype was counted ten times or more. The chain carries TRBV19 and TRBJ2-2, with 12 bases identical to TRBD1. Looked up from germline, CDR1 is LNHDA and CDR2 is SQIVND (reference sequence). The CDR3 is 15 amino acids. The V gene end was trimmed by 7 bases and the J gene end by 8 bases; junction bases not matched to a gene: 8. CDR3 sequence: CASTAGTGGWGELFF. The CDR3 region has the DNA TGTGCCAGTACAGCCGGGACAGGGGGCTGGGGGGAGCTGTTTTTT.